This T cell receptor beta chain was observed in a study of blood T cells in healthy people across ages. A second PCR of about 7 to 12 cycles used a sample-barcoded 5' primer and a J-beta primer mix. Per-sample output comprised a minimum of 3 million paired-end reads containing CDR3. TCRdb re-derived calls from the 5' RACE reads in MiXCR, one entry per CDR3 protein. The sample has approximately 800,000 distinct CDR3 sequences; 30% to 45% are singletons. CDR1 is ENHRY and CDR2 is SYGVKD in the germline V gene. V lost 6 bases to trimming and J lost 3 bases; unmatched junction nucleotides: 7. The CDR3 sequence is 14 residues long. Those donating, healthy Caucasian individuals from Russia, were aged roughly 6 to 90. This clonotype was detected ten times or more.

This clonotype was obtained from a man between 18 and 29 years old in good health. Sequencing input: blood. The J gene is TRBJ2-7, the V gene TRBV10-3; TRBD1 aligns across 8 bases. The CDR3 DNA reads TGTGCCATCAGCGGACAGGGTCTATACTACGAGCAGTACTTC. Amino acid sequence: CAISGQGLYYEQYF.